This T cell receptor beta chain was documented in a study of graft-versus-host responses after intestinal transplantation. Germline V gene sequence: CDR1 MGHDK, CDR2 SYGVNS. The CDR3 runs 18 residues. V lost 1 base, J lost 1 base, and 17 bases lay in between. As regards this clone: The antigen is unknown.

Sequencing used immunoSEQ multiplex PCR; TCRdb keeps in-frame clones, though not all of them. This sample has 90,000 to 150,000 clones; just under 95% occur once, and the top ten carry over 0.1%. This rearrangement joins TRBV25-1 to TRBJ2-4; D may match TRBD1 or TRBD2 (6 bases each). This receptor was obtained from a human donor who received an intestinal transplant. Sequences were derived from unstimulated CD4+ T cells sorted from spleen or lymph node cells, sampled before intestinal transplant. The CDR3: CASSEFPPGGGAKNIQYF. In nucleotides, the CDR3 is TGTGCCAGCAGTGAATTTCCCCCCGGAGGGGGTGCCAAAAACATTCAGTACTTC. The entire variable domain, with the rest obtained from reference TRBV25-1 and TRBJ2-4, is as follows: EADIYQTPRYLVIGTGKKITLECSQTMGHDKMYWYQQDPGMELHLIHYSYGVNSTEKGDLSSESTVSRIRTEHFPLTLESARPSHTSQYLCASSEFPPGGGAKNIQYFGAGTRLSVL.